These 31 T cell receptor beta chains were sequenced from one sample in a study of T cell responses to AZD1222 COVID-19 vaccine. Here immunoSEQ multiplex PCR was the method, and the copy in TCRdb shows in-frame clones only, minus some. The table records tens of thousands of clones, roughly 93% of them present only once. The specimen comprised peripheral blood, sampled on day 0 of AZD1222 vaccination. These receptors all stem from an adult in good health.

This chain joins TRBV7-2 and TRBJ1-2, with 9 bases aligning to TRBD1. V shed 5 bases and J 8 bases; nucleotides not matched to a gene: 6. This CDR3 has 13 residues. From germline, CDR1 is SGHTA and CDR2 FQGNSA. CDR3 nucleotide sequence: TGTGCCAGCAGCCCCGGACAGGGGCAAGGCTACACCTTC. It yields the protein CASSPGQGQGYTF.

This rearrangement joins TRBV18 to TRBJ1-2; no definite D call. CDR1 and CDR2 from the germline V gene are KGHSH and LQKENI. The CDR3 sequence is 15 residues long. Deletions cut 6 bases from V and 4 bases from J, with 18 bases between. CDR3 coding DNA: TGTGCCAGCTCCGGAGGAATATTGGGCGGCTATGGCTACACCTTC. Residues: CASSGGILGGYGYTF. The whole variable domain, remainder taken from reference TRBV18 and TRBJ1-2, is NAGVMQNPRHLVRRRGQEARLRCSPMKGHSHVYWYRQLPEEGLKFMVYLQKENIIDESGMPKERFSAEFPKEGPSILRIQQVVRGDSAAYFCASSGGILGGYGYTFGSGTRLTVV.

The gene calls are TRBV28 and TRBJ2-1; D is possibly TRBD2 (5 bases). The ends were cut back, 1 base at V and 8 bases at J, with 9 bases in the middle. The CDR3 consists of 13 residues. Germline CDR1 is MDHEN and CDR2 is SYDVKM. This CDR3 is CASSLSGSHEQFF. The DNA for the CDR3 is TGTGCCAGCAGTTTATCGGGGAGCCATGAGCAGTTCTTC.

The chain links TRBV7-8 to TRBJ2-1; a possible D gene is TRBD1 (5 bases). Germline assignment: CDR1 SGHVS and CDR2 FQNEAQ. The CDR3 length is 17 residues. The V and J ends lost 0 bases and 0 bases respectively, with 12 bases between them. This chain's CDR3 is CASSLATRASSYNEQFF. The CDR3 DNA reads TGTGCCAGCAGCTTAGCTACCAGGGCTAGCTCCTACAATGAGCAGTTCTTC.

CDR3 sequence reads: CASSLGGYRTDTQYF. CDR3 bases: TGCGCCAGCAGCTTGGGAGGCTACCGCACAGATACGCAGTATTTT. The V gene is TRBV5-1, the J gene TRBJ2-3; D unresolved. The V and J ends lost 0 bases and 1 base respectively, with 9 bases between them. The CDR3 spans 15 residues. Germline CDR1 reads SGHRS; CDR2 reads YFSETQ.

This chain uses TRBV28 with TRBJ1-4; perhaps TRBD1 as D (5 bases). There are 14 residues in the CDR3. Between the trimmed V and J ends, which lost 2 bases and 8 bases, there was a span of 12 bases. The V gene's germline CDR1 is MDHEN and CDR2 SYDVKM. The chain's CDR3 is CASSLRGTREKLFF. CDR3 in DNA: TGTGCCAGCAGTTTAAGGGGAACTAGGGAAAAACTGTTTTTT.

This clone ranks as medium-sized (0.01 to 0.1%). The chain employs TRBV4-3 and TRBJ1-5; a weak D match, TRBD1 (6 bases). Germline CDR1 reads LGHNA; CDR2 reads YSLEER. Trimming took 4 bases from V and 3 from J, leaving 13 bases between them. The CDR3 contains 15 residues. In nucleotides, the CDR3 is TGCGCCAGCAGCCTCAGCAGGGGAAACAATCAGCCCCAGCATTTT. Translation: CASSLSRGNNQPQHF.

The chain is built from TRBV5-4 and TRBJ1-5; perhaps TRBD1 as D (5 bases). Per the germline V gene, CDR1 is SGHNT and CDR2 is YYREEE (reference sequence). Between the trimmed V and J ends, which lost 3 bases and 4 bases, there was a span of 17 bases. This CDR3 region has 16 residues. CDR3 amino acids: CASSSGGGFSNQPQHF. CDR3 bases: TGTGCCAGCAGCTCGGGTGGGGGTTTTAGTAATCAGCCCCAGCATTTT.

The chain uses TRBV9 and TRBJ1-4, with 9 bases identical to TRBD1. The CDR3 contains 16 residues. Trimming at V came to 0 bases and at J to 4 bases, leaving 4 bases not matched to a gene. The germline V gene encodes CDR1 SGDLS and CDR2 YYNGEE. The CDR3 DNA sequence: TGTGCCAGCAGCGTAGGGGGACAGGGAAGTAATGAAAAACTGTTTTTT. As protein: CASSVGGQGSNEKLFF.

The CDR3 nucleotides are TGTGCCTGGAGCGGAGGGTGGGGCACTGAAGCTTTCTTT. Its translation is CAWSGGWGTEAFF. This chain uses TRBV30 with TRBJ1-1, with D unresolved. The CDR3 totals 13 residues. V shed 3 bases and J shed 4 bases, with 12 bases lying between them. Germline V gene data show CDR1 as GTSNPN and CDR2 as SVGIG (reference sequence).

The V gene is TRBV11-2, the J gene TRBJ2-5; 7 positions agree with TRBD2. Per germline, CDR1 SGHAT and CDR2 FQNNGV. This CDR3 comprises 16 residues. V dropped 0 bases and J dropped 3; count of bases not matched to a gene: 7. The CDR3 sequence is CASSLEPGLREETQYF. The CDR3 nucleotides are TGTGCCAGCAGCTTAGAACCGGGACTAAGAGAAGAGACCCAGTACTTC. The complete variable domain, with remaining parts taken from reference TRBV11-2 and TRBJ2-5, reads EAGVAQSPRYKIIEKRQSVAFWCNPISGHATLYWYQQILGQGPKLLIQFQNNGVVDDSQLPKDRFSAERLKGVDSTLKIQPAKLEDSAVYLCASSLEPGLREETQYFGPGTRLLVL.

The CDR3 DNA is TGTGCCAGCAGCTTGACAGGGACTTCCTACGAGCAGTACTTC. It translates to CASSLTGTSYEQYF. The chain combines TRBV5-5 with TRBJ2-7, with D perhaps TRBD1 or TRBD2 (6 bases each). The CDR3 spans 14 residues. The germline V gene has CDR1 SGHKS and CDR2 YYEKEE (reference sequence). V gave up 1 base and J gave up 1 base, with 9 bases separating them. The entire variable domain, with the rest obtained from reference TRBV5-5 and TRBJ2-7, is as follows: DAGVTQSPTHLIKTRGQQVTLRCSPISGHKSVSWYQQVLGQGPQFIFQYYEKEERGRGNFPDRFSARQFPNYSSELNVNALLLGDSALYLCASSLTGTSYEQYFGPGTRLTVT.

CDR3 sequence: CASSHLGGGGEKTYGYTF. The DNA of the CDR3 is TGTGCCAGCAGCCACCTAGGCGGAGGGGGCGAGAAAACGTATGGCTACACCTTC. The J gene is TRBJ1-2, the V gene TRBV7-8, with 7 nucleotides matching TRBD1. V gave up 5 bases and J gave up 5 bases; unmatched junction bases: 20. The CDR3 covers 18 residues. CDR1 is SGHVS, CDR2 FQNEAQ, per germline.

This chain joins TRBV3-1 (or the pseudogene TRBV3-2) and TRBJ1-1; D is possibly TRBD1 (5 bases). Per germline, CDR1 LGHDT and CDR2 YNNKEL (reference sequence). The CDR3 spans 12 residues. V lost 3 bases and J lost 7, with 9 bases in between. CDR3 region: CASSHETVEAFF. In DNA, the CDR3 is TGTGCCAGCAGCCATGAGACAGTTGAAGCTTTCTTT.

The chain employs TRBV15 and TRBJ2-3; TRBD2 matches 10 bases. This CDR3 has 17 residues. V gave up 1 base and J gave up 2 bases; unmatched junction bases: 6. Germline loops: CDR1 LNHNV, CDR2 YYDKDF (reference sequence). CDR3 residues: CATSRVSTSGPTDTQYF. The CDR3 coding sequence is TGTGCCACCAGCAGAGTGTCGACTAGCGGGCCCACAGATACGCAGTATTTT.

The rearrangement uses TRBV6-5 and TRBJ2-3; 9 bases agree with TRBD2. Germline loops: CDR1 MNHEY, CDR2 SVGAGI. The V and J ends lost 1 base and 4 bases, in that order; junction bases with no gene match: 6. There are 16 residues in the CDR3. Here the CDR3 reads CASSYLRGGIPDTQYF. CDR3 bases: TGTGCCAGCAGTTACTTGCGGGGGGGCATCCCAGATACGCAGTATTTT.

This clone has only one observation. J is TRBJ2-4 and V is TRBV19; D is possibly TRBD1 (6 bases). This CDR3 contains 14 residues. CDR1 LNHDA and CDR2 SQIVND come from the germline V gene (reference sequence). Trimming shortened V by 3 bases and J by 8 bases, and 14 bases separated the two germline ends. The CDR3 loop reads CASSIVGHMDIQYF. The CDR3 nucleotides are TGTGCCAGTAGTATCGTGGGACATATGGACATTCAGTACTTC.

The chain combines TRBV28 with TRBJ2-7; no clear D. The CDR3 is made up of 13 amino acids. V gave up 8 bases and J gave up 0 bases, with 11 bases separating them. CDR1 is MDHEN and CDR2 is SYDVKM in the germline V gene. CDR3 residues: CASVRRSSYEQYF. The CDR3 DNA sequence: TGTGCCAGCGTACGAAGGAGCTCCTACGAGCAGTACTTC.

The CDR3 sequence: CASSQGWGESEQYF. As DNA, the CDR3 is TGCGCCAGCAGCCAGGGGTGGGGGGAGTCCGAGCAGTACTTC. V usage is TRBV5-1 and J usage is TRBJ2-7, with D perhaps TRBD1 or TRBD2 (6 bases each). This CDR3 region has 14 residues. Germline V gene sequence: CDR1 SGHRS, CDR2 YFSETQ. V lost 4 bases to trimming and J lost 6 bases, with 17 bases between them.

This chain links TRBV6-2 or TRBV6-3 with TRBJ1-6; 8 nucleotides agree with TRBD1. CDR3 length: 16 amino acids. Germline V gene lookup returns CDR1 MNHEY and CDR2 SVGEGT. V lost 5 bases, J lost 0 bases, and 3 bases stayed unmatched. For the CDR3, the DNA is TGTGCCAGCAGTCGGACAGGGAGCTCCTATAATTCACCCCTCCACTTT. Translating it yields CASSRTGSSYNSPLHF.

The gene calls are TRBV19 and TRBJ1-1; D remains unclear. The CDR3 totals 13 residues. CDR1 is LNHDA and CDR2 is SQIVND in the germline V gene (reference sequence). Trimming removed 4 bases from V and 0 bases from J, with 6 bases in between. For the CDR3, the DNA is TGTGCCAGTAGTAGGGCGATGAACACTGAAGCTTTCTTT. This translates into CASSRAMNTEAFF.

The gene calls are TRBV28 and TRBJ2-7; 7 nucleotides agree with TRBD2. Germline V gene sequence: CDR1 MDHEN, CDR2 SYDVKM. The CDR3 runs 16 residues. Trimming cost V 2 bases and J 4 bases; bases outside gene matches: 11. The CDR3 region is CASSLLIAGGYYEQYF. For the CDR3, the DNA is TGTGCCAGCAGTTTACTAATAGCGGGCGGATATTACGAGCAGTACTTC.

This CDR3 is CASSSPGQGNTIYF. The CDR3, as DNA: TGTGCCAGCAGCTCACCGGGACAGGGAAACACCATATATTTT. This chain connects TRBV28 to TRBJ1-3, with TRBD1 identical over 7 bases. The CDR3 is made up of 14 amino acids. Germline V gene data show CDR1 as MDHEN and CDR2 as SYDVKM. With 6 bases clipped from V and 4 bases from J, the junction kept 6 bases outside the gene matches.

The CDR3 spells CASSPRFLPGEKLFF. In DNA, the CDR3 is TGTGCCAGCAGCCCCCGCTTCCTCCCGGGTGAAAAACTGTTTTTT. The chain combines TRBV7-2 with TRBJ1-4; D is ambiguous. The CDR3 sequence is 15 residues long. The V and J ends lost 5 bases and 7 bases respectively, with 17 bases between them. The germline gives CDR1 SGHTA, CDR2 FQGNSA.

The rearrangement uses TRBV9 and TRBJ2-5; no definite D call. Germline V CDR1 and CDR2: SGDLS, YYNGEE. CDR3 length: 14 residues. Trimming removed 3 bases at V and 0 bases at J, with 9 bases between. Written as DNA, the CDR3 is TGTGCCAGCAGCGAACGGAGTAACCAAGAGACCCAGTACTTC. This gives the protein CASSERSNQETQYF.

The rearrangement uses TRBV5-6 and TRBJ1-2; D not certain. The CDR3 runs to 15 residues. The V end was cut by 1 base, the J end by 0 bases, with 10 bases between. The germline gives CDR1 SGHDT, CDR2 YYEEEE. DNA for the CDR3: TGTGCCAGCAGCTTGACCTTCACTTCTAACTATGGCTACACCTTC. As protein: CASSLTFTSNYGYTF.

Here the CDR3 DNA reads TGTGCCAGCAGCTCCCCAGGGGGCGAAACAACTGCGGATGGCTACACCTTC. Translated, it gives CASSSPGGETTADGYTF. The rearrangement links TRBV7-8 to TRBJ1-2, with 8 nucleotides matching TRBD1. After removal of 4 bases from V and 6 bases from J, the junction contained 16 bases not matched to a gene. This CDR3 region has 17 residues. CDR1 SGHVS and CDR2 FQNEAQ come from the germline V gene. Supplemented by reference TRBV7-8 and TRBJ1-2, the full variable domain reads GAGVSQSPRYKVAKRGQDVALRCDPISGHVSLFWYQQALGQGPEFLTYFQNEAQLDKSGLPSDRFFAERPEGSVSTLKIQRTQQEDSAVYLCASSSPGGETTADGYTFGSGTRLTVV.

The rearrangement uses TRBV5-1 and TRBJ2-5; no clear D. Germline loops: CDR1 SGHRS, CDR2 YFSETQ. The CDR3 covers 14 residues. Trimming removed 2 bases at V and 5 bases at J, with 13 bases between. The CDR3 loop reads CASSFGRSGETQYF. CDR3 DNA sequence: TGCGCCAGCAGCTTTGGACGGTCCGGGGAGACCCAGTACTTC.

The V call is TRBV2, the J call TRBJ2-4; TRBD2 agrees at 10 bases. CDR3 length equals 15 residues. Trimming cost V 7 bases and J 16 bases; bases outside gene matches: 19. Per germline, CDR1 SNHLY and CDR2 FYNNEI. The DNA of the CDR3 is TGTGCCAGCACGAGGTCTACTAGCGGGGCCGGGCAGGAATACTTC. This sequence encodes CASTRSTSGAGQEYF.

V usage is TRBV28 and J usage is TRBJ2-7; 8 positions match TRBD2. Germline CDR1 MDHEN, CDR2 SYDVKM. This CDR3 has 14 amino acids. Trimming cost V 10 bases and J 0 bases; bases outside gene matches: 8. CDR3 sequence: CATSGGGSSYEQYF. As DNA, the CDR3 is TGTGCCACCTCGGGGGGGGGCAGCTCCTACGAGCAGTACTTC. The whole variable domain, remainder taken from reference TRBV28 and TRBJ2-7, is DVKVTQSSRYLVKRTGEKVFLECVQDMDHENMFWYRQDPGLGLRLIYFSYDVKMKEKGDIPEGYSVSREKKERFSLILESASTNQTSMYLCATSGGGSSYEQYFGPGTRLTVT.

The chain joins TRBV7-6 to TRBJ2-1; 7 bases match TRBD2. There are 17 residues in the CDR3. Germline CDR1 is SGHVS and CDR2 is FNYEAQ. Trimming removed 7 bases from V and 9 bases from J; junction bases left unmatched: 21. The CDR3 DNA is TGTGCCAGCACTCTGAACCCGGGACTATACACGCCCTTTGAGCAGTTCTTC. Translating gives CASTLNPGLYTPFEQFF.